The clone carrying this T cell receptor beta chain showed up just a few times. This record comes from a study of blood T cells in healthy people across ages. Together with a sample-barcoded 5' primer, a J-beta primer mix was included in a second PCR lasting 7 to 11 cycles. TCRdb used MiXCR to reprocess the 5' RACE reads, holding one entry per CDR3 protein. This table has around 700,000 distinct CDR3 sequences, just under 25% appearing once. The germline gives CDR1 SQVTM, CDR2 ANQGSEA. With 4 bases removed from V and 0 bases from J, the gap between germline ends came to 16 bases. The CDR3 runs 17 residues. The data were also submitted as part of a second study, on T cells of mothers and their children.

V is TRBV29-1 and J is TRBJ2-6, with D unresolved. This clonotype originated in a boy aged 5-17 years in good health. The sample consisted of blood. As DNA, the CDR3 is TGCAGCGTTGGAGAATTCAGTCCGGACTCTGGGGCCAACGTCCTGACTTTC. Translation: CSVGEFSPDSGANVLTF.